This record covers a single T cell receptor beta chain. This entry is derived from a study of T cells after somatic rescue of genetic block. This CDR3 is built from 14 residues. Trimming removed 4 bases from V and 6 bases from J, with 14 bases in between. CDR1 SGHKS and CDR2 YYEKEE come from the germline V gene (reference sequence). TCRdb keeps only in-frame clones here, not all; method: immunoSEQ multiplex PCR. The sample has about 67,000 clones; 92% are singletons. The chain uses TRBV5-5 and TRBJ2-1; D not resolved. The sequencing input was peripheral blood mononuclear cells (PBMCs). The sequence was obtained from a man aged 40-55 years. This chain's CDR3 is CASSPTAFPNEQFF. The CDR3 DNA follows: TGTGCCAGCAGCCCCACGGCATTCCCCAATGAGCAGTTCTTC.